Listed below are T cell receptor beta chains from one sample, sequenced in a study of shared clonotypes between healthy human individuals. TCRdb's copy holds only in-frame clones and misses some; the assay was immunoSEQ multiplex PCR. Here the sample spans about 990,000 clones, about 80% being singletons. The sequenced sample was memory CD4+ T cells from PBMCs. The origin of the receptors is a man aged 18 to 35 in good health. Some clones in this sample may be carry-over from other donors' samples. CDR3s include the opening cysteine and the closing phenylalanine or tryptophan. The order of the fields is V gene, J gene, D gene, CDR3 protein. D genes are given only for firm matches.

TRBV18	TRBJ2-5	TRBD2	CATAGLAGETQYF
TRBV5-1	TRBJ1-1	.	CASSLAGPAGSTEAFF
TRBV18	TRBJ2-7	TRBD2	CASRGLTYEQYF
TRBV15	TRBJ2-7	TRBD2	CATSRAREGLVEQYF
TRBV5-1	TRBJ1-1	.	CASSFWMNTEAFF
TRBV5-4	TRBJ2-7	TRBD2	CASSLRVLGLAASYEQYF
TRBV5-5	TRBJ1-2	.	CASSRRGDGSNYGYTF
TRBV10-2	TRBJ2-2	TRBD2	CASSARSLAGVTTGELFF
TRBV28	TRBJ1-2	TRBD1	CASRGQGLGASGYTF
TRBV2	TRBJ2-2	TRBD2	CASRGLAGRTGELFF
TRBV20-1	TRBJ1-2	.	CSATRDYGYTF
TRBV28	TRBJ1-5	TRBD1	CASSLGDRYNQPQHF
TRBV7-9	TRBJ1-2	.	CASSRPSEGYTF
TRBV9	TRBJ1-5	.	CASSAQGGDQPQHF
TRBV28	TRBJ2-5	.	CASSFVSRETQYF
TRBV9	TRBJ2-1	TRBD2	CASSPTELAGALFNTGEQFF
TRBV5-6	TRBJ2-2	TRBD1	CASSDLRQGDTGELFF
TRBV20-1	TRBJ2-1	.	CSARHYNEQFF
TRBV7-9	TRBJ2-5	.	CASRPSVGETQYF
TRBV4-1	TRBJ2-7	TRBD1	CASSPSRPGTGSYEQYF